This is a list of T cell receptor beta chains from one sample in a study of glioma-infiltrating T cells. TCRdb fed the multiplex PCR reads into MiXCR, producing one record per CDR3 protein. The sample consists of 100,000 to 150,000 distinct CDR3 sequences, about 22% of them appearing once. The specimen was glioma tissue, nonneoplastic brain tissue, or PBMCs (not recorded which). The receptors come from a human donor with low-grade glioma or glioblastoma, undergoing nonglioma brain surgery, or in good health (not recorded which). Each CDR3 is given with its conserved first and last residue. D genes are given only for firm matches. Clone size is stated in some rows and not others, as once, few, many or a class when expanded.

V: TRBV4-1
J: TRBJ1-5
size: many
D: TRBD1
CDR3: CASSQARTGGNQPQHF
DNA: TGCGCCAGCAGCCAAGCCCGAACAGGGGGCAATCAGCCCCAGCATTTT

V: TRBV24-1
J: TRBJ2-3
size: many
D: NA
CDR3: CATSDTGRPDTQYF
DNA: TGTGCCACCAGTGATACAGGACGCCCAGATACGCAGTATTTT

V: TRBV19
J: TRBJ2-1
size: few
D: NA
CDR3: CATNPGAPYNEQFF
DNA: TGTGCCACCAACCCAGGGGCCCCCTACAATGAGCAGTTCTTC

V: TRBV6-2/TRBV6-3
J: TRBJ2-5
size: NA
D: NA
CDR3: CANSKTAYQETQYF
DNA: TGTGCCAACAGTAAGACAGCGTACCAAGAGACCCAGTACTTC

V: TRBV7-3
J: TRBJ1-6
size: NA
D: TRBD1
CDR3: CASSLTGNNSPLHF
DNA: TGTGCCAGCAGCTTGACAGGGAATAATTCACCCCTCCACTTT

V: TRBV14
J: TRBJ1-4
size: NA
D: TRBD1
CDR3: CASSPTGDFNEKLFF
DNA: TGTGCCAGCAGCCCCACAGGGGACTTTAATGAAAAACTGTTTTTT

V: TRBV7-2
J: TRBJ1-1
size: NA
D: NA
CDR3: CASSPANILEAFF
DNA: TGTGCCAGCAGCCCTGCTAACATTCTTGAAGCTTTCTTT

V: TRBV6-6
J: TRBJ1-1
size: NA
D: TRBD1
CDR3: CASSYSRQGLTEAFF
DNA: TGTGCCAGCAGTTACTCACGACAGGGGCTCACTGAAGCTTTCTTT

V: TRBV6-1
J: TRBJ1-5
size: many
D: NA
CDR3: CASSVMRDSNQPQHF
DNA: TGTGCCAGCAGTGTTATGAGGGATAGCAATCAGCCCCAGCATTTT

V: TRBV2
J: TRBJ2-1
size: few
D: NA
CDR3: CASSDLDEYNEQFF
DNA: TGTGCCAGCAGTGATCTGGACGAGTACAATGAGCAGTTCTTC

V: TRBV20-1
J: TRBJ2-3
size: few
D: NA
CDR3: CSARDPGKTSTDTQYF
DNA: TGCAGTGCTAGAGATCCGGGGAAAACAAGCACAGATACGCAGTATTTT

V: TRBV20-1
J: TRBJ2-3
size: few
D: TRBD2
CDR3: CSARGTSGGMSDTQYF
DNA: TGCAGTGCTAGAGGAACTAGCGGGGGAATGTCGGATACGCAGTATTTT

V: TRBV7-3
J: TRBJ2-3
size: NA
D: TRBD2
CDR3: CASSQFSLAGGSTDTQYF
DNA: TGCGCCAGCAGCCAATTTAGTCTAGCGGGGGGATCGACAGATACGCAGTATTTT

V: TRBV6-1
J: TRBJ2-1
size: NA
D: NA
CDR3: CASSATGNEQFF
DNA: TGTGCCAGCAGTGCCACAGGGAATGAGCAGTTCTTC

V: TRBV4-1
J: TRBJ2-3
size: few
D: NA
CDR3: CASSQTPSTDTQYF
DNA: TGCGCCAGCAGCCAGACCCCGAGCACAGATACGCAGTATTTT

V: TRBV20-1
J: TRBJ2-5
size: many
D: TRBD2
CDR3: CSAKLAGLQETQYF
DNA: TGCAGTGCAAAACTAGCGGGACTCCAAGAGACCCAGTACTTC

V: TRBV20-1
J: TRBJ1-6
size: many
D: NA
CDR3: CSARAEDSSYNSPLHF
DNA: TGCAGTGCTAGAGCAGAGGACAGCTCCTATAATTCACCCCTCCACTTT

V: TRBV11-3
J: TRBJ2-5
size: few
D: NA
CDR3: CASSSKPGRGDQETQYF
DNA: TGTGCCAGCAGCTCGAAGCCGGGACGGGGAGACCAAGAGACCCAGTACTTC

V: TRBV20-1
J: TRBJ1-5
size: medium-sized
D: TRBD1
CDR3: CSALRTGRNQPQHF
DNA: TGCAGTGCTCTCCGGACAGGGAGGAATCAGCCCCAGCATTTT

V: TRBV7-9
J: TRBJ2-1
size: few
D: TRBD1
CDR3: CASSYPTGSSYNEQFF
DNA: TGTGCCAGCAGCTACCCGACAGGGAGCTCCTACAATGAGCAGTTCTTC

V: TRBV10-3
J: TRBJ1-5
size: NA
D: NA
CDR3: CAIRDQSNQPQHF
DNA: TGTGCCATCCGGGACCAAAGCAATCAGCCCCAGCATTTT

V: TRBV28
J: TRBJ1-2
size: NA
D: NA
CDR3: CASSFGRDYGYTF
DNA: TGTGCCAGCAGTTTTGGCAGGGACTATGGCTACACCTTC

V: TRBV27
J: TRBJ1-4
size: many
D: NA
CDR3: CASSLSHRVREKLFF
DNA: TGTGCCAGCAGTTTATCGCACAGGGTTAGGGAAAAACTGTTTTTT

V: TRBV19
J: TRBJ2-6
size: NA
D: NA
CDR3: CASNRFSGANVLTF
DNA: TGTGCCAGTAACAGGTTCTCTGGGGCCAACGTCCTGACTTTC

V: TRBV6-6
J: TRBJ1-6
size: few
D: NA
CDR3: CASSEGPFRGNSPLHF
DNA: TGTGCCAGCAGTGAGGGACCGTTCAGGGGCAATTCACCCCTCCACTTT

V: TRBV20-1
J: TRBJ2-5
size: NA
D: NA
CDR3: CSAMGGQETQYF
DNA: TGCAGTGCTATGGGAGGTCAAGAGACCCAGTACTTC

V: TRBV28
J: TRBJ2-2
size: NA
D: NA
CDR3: CASTPGGVTNTGELFF
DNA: TGTGCCAGCACGCCAGGCGGGGTCACGAACACCGGGGAGCTGTTTTTT

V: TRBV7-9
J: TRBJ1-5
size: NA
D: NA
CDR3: CASLGQIISNQPQHF
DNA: TGTGCCAGCCTGGGGCAGATAATTAGCAATCAGCCCCAGCATTTT

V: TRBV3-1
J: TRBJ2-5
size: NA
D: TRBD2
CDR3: CASSPSWRGDGTQYF
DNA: TGTGCCAGCAGCCCCTCCTGGCGGGGGGACGGGACCCAGTACTTC

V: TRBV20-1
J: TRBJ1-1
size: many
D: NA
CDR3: CSARDVRNTEAFF
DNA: TGCAGTGCTAGAGATGTGCGGAACACTGAAGCTTTCTTT

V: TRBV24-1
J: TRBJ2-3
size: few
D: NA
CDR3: CATRDQGGGTQYF
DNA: TGTGCCACCAGGGACCAGGGCGGAGGTACGCAGTATTTT

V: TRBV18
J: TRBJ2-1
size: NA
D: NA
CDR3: CASSLSVQAYNEQFF
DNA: TGTGCCAGCTCACTATCTGTCCAGGCCTACAATGAGCAGTTCTTC

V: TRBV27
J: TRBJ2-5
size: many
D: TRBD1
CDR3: CASSRTGGYSETQYF
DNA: TGTGCCAGCAGCAGGACAGGGGGCTACTCAGAGACCCAGTACTTC

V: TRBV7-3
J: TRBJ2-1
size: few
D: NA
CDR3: CASSLSRWDEQFF
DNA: TGTGCCAGCAGCTTATCCCGATGGGATGAGCAGTTCTTC

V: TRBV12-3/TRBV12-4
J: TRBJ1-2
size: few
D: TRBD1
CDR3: CASSPGQGMYGYTF
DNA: TGTGCCAGCAGCCCGGGACAGGGGATGTATGGCTACACCTTC

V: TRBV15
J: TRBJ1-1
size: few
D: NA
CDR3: CATSRVGVRGPNTEAFF
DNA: TGTGCCACCAGCAGAGTCGGGGTGAGGGGCCCGAACACTGAAGCTTTCTTT